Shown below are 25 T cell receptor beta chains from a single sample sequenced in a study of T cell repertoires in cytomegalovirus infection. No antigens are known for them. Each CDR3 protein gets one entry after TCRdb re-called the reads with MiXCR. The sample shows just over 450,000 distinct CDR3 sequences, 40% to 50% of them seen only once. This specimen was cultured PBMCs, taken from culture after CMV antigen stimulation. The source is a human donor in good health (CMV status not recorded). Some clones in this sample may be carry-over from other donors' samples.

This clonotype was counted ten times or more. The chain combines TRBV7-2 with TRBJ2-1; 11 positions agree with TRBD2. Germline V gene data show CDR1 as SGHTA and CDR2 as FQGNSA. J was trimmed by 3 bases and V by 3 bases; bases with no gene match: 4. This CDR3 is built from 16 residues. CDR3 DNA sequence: TGTGCCAGCAGCTTTAGCGGGGGGGCTGGCTACAATGAGCAGTTCTTC. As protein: CASSFSGGAGYNEQFF.

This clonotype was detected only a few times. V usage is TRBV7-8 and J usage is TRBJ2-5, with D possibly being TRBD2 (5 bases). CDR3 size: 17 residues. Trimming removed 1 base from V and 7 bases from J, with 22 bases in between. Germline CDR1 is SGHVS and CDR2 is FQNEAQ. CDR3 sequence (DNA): TGTGCCAGCAGCTTAGTCGGGCCTGCCGTGGGAGTCGGGACCCAGTACTTC. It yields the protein CASSLVGPAVGVGTQYF.

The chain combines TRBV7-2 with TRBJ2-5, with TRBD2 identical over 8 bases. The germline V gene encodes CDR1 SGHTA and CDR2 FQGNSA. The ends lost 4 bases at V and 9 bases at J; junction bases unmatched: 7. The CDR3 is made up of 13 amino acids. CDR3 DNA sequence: TGTGCCAGCAGCTCAGAAGCGGGGGCGGCCCAGTACTTC. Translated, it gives CASSSEAGAAQYF. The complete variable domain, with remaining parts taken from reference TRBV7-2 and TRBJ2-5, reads GAGVSQSPSNKVTEKGKDVELRCDPISGHTALYWYRQSLGQGLEFLIYFQGNSAPDKSGLPSDRFSAERTGGSVSTLTIQRTQQEDSAVYLCASSSEAGAAQYFGPGTRLLVL.

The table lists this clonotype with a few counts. Written as DNA, the CDR3 is TGTGCCAGCAGCTTTCCGGGGGGGTACAATGAGCAGTTCTTC. Translation: CASSFPGGYNEQFF. This rearrangement joins TRBV7-2 to TRBJ2-1, with 8 bases that match TRBD2. Trimming removed 3 bases from V and 4 bases from J; junction bases left unmatched: 2. This CDR3 is 14 amino acids long. Per the germline V gene, CDR1 is SGHTA and CDR2 is FQGNSA.

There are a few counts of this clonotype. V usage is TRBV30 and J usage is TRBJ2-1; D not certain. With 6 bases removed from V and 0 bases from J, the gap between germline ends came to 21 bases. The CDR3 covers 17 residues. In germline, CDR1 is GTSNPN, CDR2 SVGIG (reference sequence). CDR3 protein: CACAAAQGLRSYNEQFF. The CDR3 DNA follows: TGTGCCTGCGCCGCCGCGCAAGGCCTACGCTCCTACAATGAGCAGTTCTTC. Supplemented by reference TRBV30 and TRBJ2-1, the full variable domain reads SQTIHQWPATLVQPVGSPLSLECTVEGTSNPNLYWYRQAAGRGLQLLFYSVGIGQISSEVPQNLSASRPQDRQFILSSKKLLLSDSGFYLCACAAAQGLRSYNEQFFGPGTRLTVL.

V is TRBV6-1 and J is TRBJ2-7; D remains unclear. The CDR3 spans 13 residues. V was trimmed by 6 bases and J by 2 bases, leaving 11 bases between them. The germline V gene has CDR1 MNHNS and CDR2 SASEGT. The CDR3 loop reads CASRGGPAYEQYF. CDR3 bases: TGTGCCAGCAGGGGTGGACCCGCCTACGAGCAGTACTTC.

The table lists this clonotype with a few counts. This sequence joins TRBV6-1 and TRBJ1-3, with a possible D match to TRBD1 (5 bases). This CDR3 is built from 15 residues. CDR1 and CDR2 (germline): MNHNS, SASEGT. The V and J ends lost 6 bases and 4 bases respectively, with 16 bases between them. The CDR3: CASRPKPGPGNTIYF. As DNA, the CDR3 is TGTGCCAGCAGACCCAAGCCGGGACCAGGAAACACCATATATTTT.

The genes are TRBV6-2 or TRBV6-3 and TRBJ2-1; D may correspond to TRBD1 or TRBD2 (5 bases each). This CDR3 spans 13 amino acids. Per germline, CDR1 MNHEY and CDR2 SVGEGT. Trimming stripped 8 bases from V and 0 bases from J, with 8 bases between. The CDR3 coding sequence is TGTGCCAGCGTGGGGGACTCCTACAATGAGCAGTTCTTC. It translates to CASVGDSYNEQFF.

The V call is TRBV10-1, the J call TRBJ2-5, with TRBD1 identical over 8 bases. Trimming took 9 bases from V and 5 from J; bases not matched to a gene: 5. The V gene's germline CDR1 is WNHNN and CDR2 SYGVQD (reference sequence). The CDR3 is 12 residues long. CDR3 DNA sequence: TGCGCCAGAGGACAGGGTATTGAGACCCAGTACTTC. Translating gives CARGQGIETQYF.

CDR3: CASSPKARNEQFF. CDR3 sequence (DNA): TGTGCCAGCTCACCAAAGGCTCGCAATGAGCAGTTCTTC. The chain uses TRBV18 and TRBJ2-1; D uncertain. Trimming cost V 2 bases and J 6 bases, with 8 bases left between them. Per germline, CDR1 KGHSH and CDR2 LQKENI. The CDR3 is 13 residues long.

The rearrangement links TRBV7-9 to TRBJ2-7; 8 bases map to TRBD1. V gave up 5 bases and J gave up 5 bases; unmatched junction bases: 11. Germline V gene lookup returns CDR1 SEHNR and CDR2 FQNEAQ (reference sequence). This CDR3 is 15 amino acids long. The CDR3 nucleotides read TGTGCCAGCAGCCTGACCCAGGGGGCGCACCACGAGCAGTACTTC. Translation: CASSLTQGAHHEQYF.

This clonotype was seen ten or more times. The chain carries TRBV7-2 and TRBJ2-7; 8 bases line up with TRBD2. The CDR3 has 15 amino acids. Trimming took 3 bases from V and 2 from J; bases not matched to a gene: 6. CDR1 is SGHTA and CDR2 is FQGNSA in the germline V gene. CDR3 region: CASSFSGRSTYEQYF. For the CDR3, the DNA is TGTGCCAGCAGCTTCAGCGGGAGATCAACCTACGAGCAGTACTTC. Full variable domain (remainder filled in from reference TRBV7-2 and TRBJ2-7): GAGVSQSPSNKVTEKGKDVELRCDPISGHTALYWYRQSLGQGLEFLIYFQGNSAPDKSGLPSDRFSAERTGGSVSTLTIQRTQQEDSAVYLCASSFSGRSTYEQYFGPGTRLTVT.

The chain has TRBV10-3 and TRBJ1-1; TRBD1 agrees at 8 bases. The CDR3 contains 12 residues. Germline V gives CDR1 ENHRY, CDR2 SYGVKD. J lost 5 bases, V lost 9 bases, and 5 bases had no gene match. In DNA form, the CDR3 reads TGTGCCATTGGACAGGGTGGTACTGAAGCTTTCTTT. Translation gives CAIGQGGTEAFF.

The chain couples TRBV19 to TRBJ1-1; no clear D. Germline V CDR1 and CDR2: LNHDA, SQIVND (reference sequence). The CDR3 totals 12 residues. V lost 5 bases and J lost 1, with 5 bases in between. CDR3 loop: CASSGWNTEAFF. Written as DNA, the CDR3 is TGTGCCAGTAGTGGATGGAACACTGAAGCTTTCTTT.

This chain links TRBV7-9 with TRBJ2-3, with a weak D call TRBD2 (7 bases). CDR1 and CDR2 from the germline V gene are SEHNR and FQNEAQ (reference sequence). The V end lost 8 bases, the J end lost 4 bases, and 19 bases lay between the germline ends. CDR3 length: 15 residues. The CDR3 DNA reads TGTGCCAGCCCAATTGGGGGGGGCGCGTCAGATACGCAGTATTTT. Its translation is CASPIGGGASDTQYF.

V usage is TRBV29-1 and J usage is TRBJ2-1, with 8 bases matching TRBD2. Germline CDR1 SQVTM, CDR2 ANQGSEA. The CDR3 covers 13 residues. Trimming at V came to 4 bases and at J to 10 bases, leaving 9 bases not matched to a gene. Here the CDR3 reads CSVVVPAGEEQFF. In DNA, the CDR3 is TGCAGCGTTGTAGTTCCAGCGGGAGAGGAGCAGTTCTTC.

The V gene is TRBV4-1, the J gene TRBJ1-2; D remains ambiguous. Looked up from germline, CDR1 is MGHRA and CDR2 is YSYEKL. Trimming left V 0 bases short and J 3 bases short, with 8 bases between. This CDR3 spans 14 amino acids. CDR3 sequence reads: CASSQEVTYYGYTF. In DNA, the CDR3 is TGCGCCAGCAGCCAAGAGGTCACTTACTATGGCTACACCTTC.

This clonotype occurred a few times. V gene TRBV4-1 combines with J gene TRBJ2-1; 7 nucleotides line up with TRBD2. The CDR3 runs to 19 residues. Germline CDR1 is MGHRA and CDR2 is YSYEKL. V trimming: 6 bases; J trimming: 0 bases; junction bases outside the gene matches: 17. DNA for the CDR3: TGCGCCAGCAGTCCCGAGACTAGCATGCCGGACGACTCCTACAATGAGCAGTTCTTC. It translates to CASSPETSMPDDSYNEQFF.

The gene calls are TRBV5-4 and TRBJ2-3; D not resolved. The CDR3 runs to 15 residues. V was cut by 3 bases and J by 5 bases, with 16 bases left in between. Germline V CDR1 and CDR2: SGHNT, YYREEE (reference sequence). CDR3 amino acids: CASSSPAGFEDTQYF. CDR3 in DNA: TGTGCCAGCAGCTCCCCGGCAGGATTCGAAGATACGCAGTATTTT.

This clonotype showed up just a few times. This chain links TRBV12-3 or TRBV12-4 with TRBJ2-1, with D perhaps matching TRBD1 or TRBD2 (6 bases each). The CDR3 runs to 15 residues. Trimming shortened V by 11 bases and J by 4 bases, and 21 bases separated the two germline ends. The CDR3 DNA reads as TGTGCCTCCGGGGGCGAGGACCAGCATTACAATGAGCAGTTCTTC. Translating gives CASGGEDQHYNEQFF.

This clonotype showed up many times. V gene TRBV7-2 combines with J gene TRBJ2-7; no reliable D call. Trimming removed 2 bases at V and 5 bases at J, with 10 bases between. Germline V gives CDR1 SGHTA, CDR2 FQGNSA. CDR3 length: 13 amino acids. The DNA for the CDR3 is TGTGCCAGCAGCTTAAGGCCCGGACACGAGCAGTACTTC. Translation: CASSLRPGHEQYF.

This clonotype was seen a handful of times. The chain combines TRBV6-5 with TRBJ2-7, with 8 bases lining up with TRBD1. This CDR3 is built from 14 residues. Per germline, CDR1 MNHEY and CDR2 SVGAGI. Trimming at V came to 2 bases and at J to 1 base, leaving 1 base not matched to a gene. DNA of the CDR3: TGTGCCAGCAGTTACCGGACAGGGTCCTACGAGCAGTACTTC. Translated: CASSYRTGSYEQYF.

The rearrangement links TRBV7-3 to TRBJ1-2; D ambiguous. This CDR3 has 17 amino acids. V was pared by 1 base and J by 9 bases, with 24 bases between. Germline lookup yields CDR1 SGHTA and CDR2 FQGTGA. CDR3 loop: CASSLISRRWSGESYTF. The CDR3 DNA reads TGTGCCAGCAGCTTAATCTCGAGGAGGTGGAGTGGTGAGAGCTACACCTTC.

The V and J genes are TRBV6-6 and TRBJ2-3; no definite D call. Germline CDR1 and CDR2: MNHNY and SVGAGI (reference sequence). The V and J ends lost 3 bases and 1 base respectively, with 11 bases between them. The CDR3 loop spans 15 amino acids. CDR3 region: CASSYGLGRTDTQYF. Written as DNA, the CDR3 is TGTGCCAGCAGTTATGGCCTGGGTCGCACAGATACGCAGTATTTT.

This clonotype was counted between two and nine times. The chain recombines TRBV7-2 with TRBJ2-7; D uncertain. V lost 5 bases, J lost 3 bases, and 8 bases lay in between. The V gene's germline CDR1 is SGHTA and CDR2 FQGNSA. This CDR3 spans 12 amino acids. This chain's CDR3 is CASSRALYEQYF. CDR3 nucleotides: TGTGCCAGCAGCCGTGCCCTCTACGAGCAGTACTTC.